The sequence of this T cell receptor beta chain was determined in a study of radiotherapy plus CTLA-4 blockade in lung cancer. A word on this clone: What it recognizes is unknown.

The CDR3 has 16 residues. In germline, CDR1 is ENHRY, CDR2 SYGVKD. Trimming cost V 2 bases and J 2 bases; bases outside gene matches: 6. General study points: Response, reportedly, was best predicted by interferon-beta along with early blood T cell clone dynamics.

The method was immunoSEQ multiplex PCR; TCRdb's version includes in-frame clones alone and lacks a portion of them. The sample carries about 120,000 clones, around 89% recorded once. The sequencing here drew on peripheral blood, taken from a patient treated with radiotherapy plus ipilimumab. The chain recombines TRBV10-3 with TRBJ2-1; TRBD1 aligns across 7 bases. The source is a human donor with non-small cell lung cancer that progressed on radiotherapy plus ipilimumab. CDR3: CAISENRGQAYNEQFF. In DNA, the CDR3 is TGTGCCATCAGTGAGAACAGGGGACAAGCCTACAATGAGCAGTTCTTC.